This TCR beta chain was observed in a study of blood T cell repertoires in COVID-19. Study details: There were acute and convalescent COVID-19 samples, and they came from the United States, Italy and Spain. Nucleic acid was either cDNA or gDNA, and it came from T cells, B-cell-depleted T cells, or PBMCs.

V was clipped by 4 bases and J by 7 bases; unmatched bases: 6. This CDR3 is built from 13 residues. The germline V gene encodes CDR1 SGHDN and CDR2 FVKESK. In the original analysis: Reference gene primer amplification gave nucleated cell count estimates. Using immunoSEQ multiplex PCR, the repertoire was profiled, and TCRdb retains in-frame clones only, with some absent. V, J and clone size were drawn from that table, and D and trimming were deduced from the DNA. The sample shows some 270,000 clones, roughly 89% of them seen only once. Followed longitudinally, the Seattle patients had been enrolled during active infection.

J is TRBJ1-1 and V is TRBV14; 7 nucleotides line up with TRBD1. Sequencing was performed on peripheral blood. The source of this sequence is a woman aged 55-69 years with COVID-19, enrolled during active disease. CDR3 residues: CASSPRQGVEAFF. The CDR3 DNA follows: TGTGCCAGCAGCCCACGGCAGGGGGTTGAAGCTTTCTTT. The full variable domain, completed using reference TRBV14 and TRBJ1-1, is EAGVTQFPSHSVIEKGQTVTLRCDPISGHDNLYWYRRVMGKEIKFLLHFVKESKQDESGMPNNRFLAERTGGTYSTLKVQPAELEDSGVYFCASSPRQGVEAFFGQGTRLTVV.